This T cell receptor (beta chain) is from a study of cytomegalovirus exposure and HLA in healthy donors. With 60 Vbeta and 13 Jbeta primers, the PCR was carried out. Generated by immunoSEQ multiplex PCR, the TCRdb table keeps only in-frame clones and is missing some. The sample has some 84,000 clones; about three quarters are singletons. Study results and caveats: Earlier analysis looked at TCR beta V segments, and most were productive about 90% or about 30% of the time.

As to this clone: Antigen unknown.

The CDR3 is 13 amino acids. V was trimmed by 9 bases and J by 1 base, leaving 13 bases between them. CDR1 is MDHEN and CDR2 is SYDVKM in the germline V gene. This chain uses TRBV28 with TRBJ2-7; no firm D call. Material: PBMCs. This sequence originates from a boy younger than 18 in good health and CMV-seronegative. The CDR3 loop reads CARPKNLSYEQYF. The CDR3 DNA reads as TGTGCCAGGCCAAAGAACCTATCCTACGAGCAGTACTTC.